This T cell receptor beta chain was identified during a study of blood T cell repertoires in COVID-19. The CDR3 totals 11 residues. Germline assignment: CDR1 GTSNPN and CDR2 SVGIG (reference sequence). V shed 2 bases and J shed 9 bases, with 8 bases lying between them. Data came from immunoSEQ multiplex PCR; TCRdb stores just in-frame clones and leaves some out. The sample shows roughly 250,000 clones, around 82% of them seen only once. V is TRBV30 and J is TRBJ1-5; D remains ambiguous. This receptor was identified in a man aged 35-49 years with active or convalescent COVID-19. Sequencing was carried out using peripheral blood. Here the CDR3 DNA reads TGTGCCTGGAGTTTGGAGGGGCCCCAGCATTTT. Translated, it gives CAWSLEGPQHF. Drawing the rest from reference TRBV30 and TRBJ1-5, the complete variable domain is SQTIHQWPATLVQPVGSPLSLECTVEGTSNPNLYWYRQAAGRGLQLLFYSVGIGQISSEVPQNLSASRPQDRQFILSSKKLLLSDSGFYLCAWSLEGPQHFGDGTRLSIL.